Detailed here is one T cell receptor (beta chain). The CDR3 is 16 residues long. V was cut by 4 bases and J by 4 bases, with 16 bases left in between. Germline V CDR1 and CDR2: LGHNA, YNFKEQ. This sample was included in a study of blood T cell repertoires in COVID-19. Study as a whole: Acute and convalescent COVID-19 samples came from the United States, Italy and Spain. In each case, the material was cDNA or gDNA derived from T cells, B-cell-depleted T cells, or PBMCs.

Under the authors' procedure: How many nucleated cells were present was estimated from reference gene primer amplification. Measured with immunoSEQ multiplex PCR; TCRdb has only the in-frame clones, and not every one. The V and J calls and clone size are taken from that table; D and trimming were inferred from the DNA. The data contain about 50,000 clones, approximately 92% of them seen just once; the ten biggest clones take up 5.5% to 8%. The material sequenced was peripheral blood. The genes are TRBV4-2 and TRBJ2-2; D is possibly TRBD2 (7 bases). The sequence was obtained from a man in his fifties with active COVID-19. The CDR3 sequence: CASSPGGGAATGELFF. CDR3 nucleotides: TGTGCCAGCAGCCCGGGCGGGGGCGCGGCCACCGGGGAGCTGTTTTTT.